A single sample gave rise to the 27 T cell receptor beta chains below, sequenced in a study of blood T cell repertoires in COVID-19. TCRdb's copy holds only in-frame clones and misses some; the assay was immunoSEQ multiplex PCR. Here the sample spans 150,000 or so clones, less than 90% being singletons. The material sequenced was peripheral blood. The origin of the receptors is a human donor in a cohort sampled during active COVID-19.

The J gene is TRBJ2-1, the V gene TRBV5-1; TRBD2 aligns across 11 bases. The CDR3 is 14 amino acids. V was clipped by 1 base and J by 10 bases; unmatched bases: 4. Germline CDR1 SGHRS, CDR2 YFSETQ. The CDR3 coding sequence is TGCGCCAGCAGCTTGCCACCTAGCGGGGGGGAGCAGTTCTTC. Encoded protein: CASSLPPSGGEQFF.

This chain links TRBV5-1 with TRBJ2-3; no clear D. The germline V and J ends were trimmed by 4 bases and 0 bases, with 6 bases remaining between them. Germline CDR1 SGHRS, CDR2 YFSETQ. The CDR3 is 13 amino acids. For the CDR3, the DNA is TGCGCCAGCAGCCCCCCGAGCACAGATACGCAGTATTTT. The encoded protein is CASSPPSTDTQYF.

The V call is TRBV2, the J call TRBJ2-7, with D possibly matching TRBD1 (5 bases). V was trimmed by 4 bases and J by 4 bases, leaving 8 bases between them. This CDR3 is 12 amino acids long. From germline, CDR1 is SNHLY and CDR2 FYNNEI. CDR3 residues: CASSGGPYEQYF. In nucleotides, the CDR3 is TGTGCCAGCAGTGGGGGCCCTTACGAGCAGTACTTC.

J is TRBJ2-7 and V is TRBV12-3 or TRBV12-4, with D hard to call. V lost 3 bases, J lost 2 bases, and 8 bases lay in between. CDR3 length equals 13 residues. CDR3 region: CASSFTIAYEQYF. DNA for the CDR3: TGTGCCAGCAGTTTCACTATCGCCTACGAGCAGTACTTC.

This clone was seen only a few times. J is TRBJ1-4 and V is TRBV5-5, with 9 bases aligning to TRBD1. This CDR3 region has 11 residues. Germline V gives CDR1 SGHKS, CDR2 YYEKEE (reference sequence). Losses at the gene ends were 4 bases for V and 17 bases for J; bases not matched to a gene: 6. Written as DNA, the CDR3 is TGTGCCAGCAGCCCTCGACAGGGGGGTTTTTTT. Translated: CASSPRQGGFF.

V gene TRBV9 combines with J gene TRBJ2-1; TRBD2 is a possible D gene (6 bases). The CDR3 contains 15 residues. V gave up 1 base and J gave up 5 bases, with 13 bases separating them. Germline V gene sequence: CDR1 SGDLS, CDR2 YYNGEE. The CDR3 nucleotides are TGTGCCAGCAGCGTACAAGGCGGGAAGGACAATGAGCAGTTCTTC. Protein product: CASSVQGGKDNEQFF. Supplemented by reference TRBV9 and TRBJ2-1, the full variable domain reads DSGVTQTPKHLITATGQRVTLRCSPRSGDLSVYWYQQSLDQGLQFLIQYYNGEERAKGNILERFSAQQFPDLHSELNLSSLELGDSALYFCASSVQGGKDNEQFFGPGTRLTVL.

The chain joins TRBV7-2 to TRBJ1-2, with D maybe TRBD1 (5 bases). Trimming took off 5 bases at V and 5 bases at J, with 18 bases between the two ends. The germline CDR1 and CDR2 sequences are SGHTA and FQGNSA. The CDR3 loop spans 15 amino acids. The CDR3 DNA follows: TGTGCCAGCAGCGACACAGGTGACCTTCCATATGGCTACACCTTC. It encodes CASSDTGDLPYGYTF.

This clone has a handful of counts. The chain uses TRBV6-4 and TRBJ2-3; D perhaps matches TRBD1 (5 bases). V was clipped by 5 bases and J by 2 bases, with 11 bases between them. This CDR3 spans 14 amino acids. CDR1 and CDR2 from the germline V gene are MRHNA and SNTAGT. CDR3 in amino acids: CASSWGGPTDTQYF. The DNA of the CDR3 is TGTGCCAGCAGTTGGGGCGGACCCACAGATACGCAGTATTTT.

This sequence joins TRBV10-1 and TRBJ2-1; TRBD2 agrees at 9 bases. The CDR3 has 15 amino acids. Germline lookup yields CDR1 WNHNN and CDR2 SYGVQD (reference sequence). The junction had 11 bases not matched to a gene; V was cut back by 5 bases and J by 9 bases. CDR3 sequence: CASSFTAGGGSEQFF. CDR3 nucleotide sequence: TGCGCCAGCAGTTTCACAGCGGGGGGCGGCTCTGAGCAGTTCTTC.

The chain employs TRBV5-1 and TRBJ2-1, with D maybe TRBD2 (6 bases). Germline V gives CDR1 SGHRS, CDR2 YFSETQ. CDR3 length equals 15 residues. V was pared by 1 base and J by 4 bases, with 12 bases between. The CDR3 region has the DNA TGCGCCAGCAGCTTGTGGGGCGGGGCGTACAATGAGCAGTTCTTC. Encoded protein: CASSLWGGAYNEQFF.

This chain uses TRBV30 with TRBJ1-1; D is possibly TRBD1 (5 bases). CDR1 GTSNPN and CDR2 SVGIG come from the germline V gene (reference sequence). Between the trimmed V and J ends, which lost 3 bases and 5 bases, there was a span of 10 bases. CDR3 length: 12 amino acids. DNA for the CDR3: TGTGCCTGGAGGGGGGGGAGAACTGAAGCTTTCTTT. Protein sequence: CAWRGGRTEAFF.

The J gene is TRBJ2-7, the V gene TRBV7-6; 8 nucleotides line up with TRBD1. V shed 7 bases and J 0 bases; nucleotides not matched to a gene: 14. The CDR3 runs to 17 residues. Germline loops: CDR1 SGHVS, CDR2 FNYEAQ. The CDR3 sequence: CASTLGGGTGDSYEQYF. DNA of the CDR3: TGTGCCAGCACCCTAGGAGGAGGGACAGGTGACTCCTACGAGCAGTACTTC.

The V and J genes are TRBV5-1 and TRBJ2-2; 7 bases map to TRBD2. Germline V gene lookup returns CDR1 SGHRS and CDR2 YFSETQ. With V trimmed by 1 base and J by 1 base, 1 base remained unmatched. The CDR3 is 15 residues long. The CDR3 DNA follows: TGCGCCAGCAGCTTGAGCGGGAAGAACACCGGGGAGCTGTTTTTT. As protein: CASSLSGKNTGELFF.

The chain carries TRBV19 and TRBJ1-1, with D possibly matching TRBD1 (5 bases). Trimming removed 8 bases at V and 1 base at J, with 14 bases between. CDR1 and CDR2 (germline): LNHDA, SQIVND (reference sequence). This CDR3 has 14 residues. This CDR3 is CASRWGLTNTEAFF. DNA of the CDR3: TGTGCCAGTCGTTGGGGACTGACGAACACTGAAGCTTTCTTT. The variable domain in full, completed from reference TRBV19 and TRBJ1-1, reads DGGITQSPKYLFRKEGQNVTLSCEQNLNHDAMYWYRQDPGQGLRLIYYSQIVNDFQKGDIAEGYSVSREKKESFPLTVTSAQKNPTAFYLCASRWGLTNTEAFFGQGTRLTVV.

The chain uses TRBV28 and TRBJ1-2; D is uncertain. The germline V and J ends were trimmed by 7 bases and 1 base, with 10 bases remaining between them. Germline loops: CDR1 MDHEN, CDR2 SYDVKM. The CDR3 is 13 residues long. The CDR3 region is CASTRGINYGYTF. DNA of the CDR3: TGTGCCAGCACGCGAGGGATTAACTATGGCTACACCTTC.

The V gene is TRBV28, the J gene TRBJ1-5; D may be TRBD1 (5 bases). The CDR3 extends over 16 amino acids. Trimming took 5 bases from V and 6 from J, leaving 20 bases between them. Germline CDR1 reads MDHEN; CDR2 reads SYDVKM. The CDR3 DNA reads as TGTGCCAGCAGTCCTTCTGGGGGGAGGCATGGTCAGCCCCAGCATTTT. It translates to CASSPSGGRHGQPQHF.

This chain joins TRBV27 and TRBJ1-2; no reliable D call. In germline, CDR1 is MNHEY, CDR2 SMNVEV (reference sequence). This CDR3 region has 17 residues. The V and J ends lost 2 bases and 7 bases respectively, with 23 bases between them. DNA for the CDR3: TGTGCCAGCAGTTTAACGTTTACAGATGCTATTGTTGGTGGCTACACCTTC. Translation: CASSLTFTDAIVGGYTF.

J is TRBJ2-7 and V is TRBV14; TRBD2 is a possible D gene (6 bases). Germline-derived CDR1 and CDR2 are SGHDN and FVKESK. Trimming removed 1 base at V and 0 bases at J, with 10 bases between. CDR3 length equals 15 residues. Here the CDR3 reads CASSQVPGSSYEQYF. As DNA, the CDR3 is TGTGCCAGCAGCCAAGTTCCCGGGAGCTCCTACGAGCAGTACTTC.

This clone showed up just a few times. The V gene is TRBV7-9, the J gene TRBJ2-7; D may be TRBD1 (5 bases). The CDR3 spans 15 residues. Germline CDR1 SEHNR, CDR2 FQNEAQ (reference sequence). V was clipped by 3 bases and J by 0 bases, with 12 bases between them. The CDR3 region has the DNA TGTGCCAGCAGCTTCTGGGGCAGGAGCTCCTACGAGCAGTACTTC. This sequence encodes CASSFWGRSSYEQYF. Full variable domain (outside the CDR3, taken from reference TRBV7-9 and TRBJ2-7): DTGVSQNPRHKITKRGQNVTFRCDPISEHNRLYWYRQTLGQGPEFLTYFQNEAQLEKSRLLSDRFSAERPKGSFSTLEIQRTEQGDSAMYLCASSFWGRSSYEQYFGPGTRLTVT.

This sequence joins TRBV9 and TRBJ1-1; TRBD1 matches 7 bases. The CDR3 consists of 19 residues. V trimming: 4 bases; J trimming: 0 bases; junction bases outside the gene matches: 18. CDR1 is SGDLS and CDR2 is YYNGEE in the germline V gene. The chain's CDR3 is CASSPPDRLPSYVNTEAFF. The CDR3, as DNA: TGTGCCAGCAGCCCACCGGACAGGCTCCCCTCCTACGTGAACACTGAAGCTTTCTTT.

The chain carries TRBV28 and TRBJ1-1; 7 positions match TRBD1. Trimming cost V 2 bases and J 1 base; bases outside gene matches: 4. Germline lookup yields CDR1 MDHEN and CDR2 SYDVKM. This CDR3 contains 15 residues. The CDR3 DNA sequence: TGTGCCAGCAGTTTAGTGAACAGGGGGAACACTGAAGCTTTCTTT. Protein: CASSLVNRGNTEAFF.

The V gene is TRBV18, the J gene TRBJ1-5; 7 nucleotides line up with TRBD1. Germline CDR1 is KGHSH and CDR2 is LQKENI. CDR3 length: 17 amino acids. The ends lost 2 bases at V and 1 base at J; junction bases unmatched: 8. CDR3: CASSPSGQAGSNQPQHF. Here the CDR3 DNA reads TGTGCCAGCTCACCATCCGGACAGGCGGGGAGCAATCAGCCCCAGCATTTT.

This sequence joins TRBV5-5 and TRBJ1-5; 8 nucleotides match TRBD1. Per the germline V gene, CDR1 is SGHKS and CDR2 is YYEKEE (reference sequence). Trimming cost V 4 bases and J 2 bases; bases outside gene matches: 5. The CDR3 loop spans 15 amino acids. The DNA of the CDR3 is TGTGCCAGCAGCAAGGGACAGGTGGGCAATCAGCCCCAGCATTTT. This translates into CASSKGQVGNQPQHF.

CDR3 loop: CANRDRGSGANVLTF. The DNA of the CDR3 is TGTGCCAACCGGGACAGGGGGTCTGGGGCCAACGTCCTGACTTTC. V gene TRBV2 combines with J gene TRBJ2-6, with 11 bases aligning to TRBD1. Germline V gene data show CDR1 as SNHLY and CDR2 as FYNNEI. Trimming cost V 10 bases and J 1 base; bases outside gene matches: 3. This CDR3 is built from 15 residues.

Concerning this clone: Sequence at one end of the junction differs from germline and may be a read error. This rearrangement joins TRBV28 to TRBJ2-5, with D unclear. CDR3 length equals 11 residues. Germline V gene sequence: CDR1 MDHEN, CDR2 SYDVKM. Here the CDR3 DNA reads TGTGCCAGCAGTGCTCTGAGGTCCGTGGACTTC. Protein sequence: CASSALRSVDF.

The chain employs TRBV7-2 and TRBJ2-1; unclear D gene. The CDR3 is made up of 15 amino acids. The ends were cut back, 4 bases at V and 0 bases at J, with 10 bases in the middle. The germline V gene has CDR1 SGHTA and CDR2 FQGNSA. CDR3 region: CASSSSWSSYNEQFF. The CDR3 bases are TGTGCCAGCAGCTCCTCGTGGAGCTCCTACAATGAGCAGTTCTTC.

The V gene is TRBV9, the J gene TRBJ2-5, with 7 bases fitting TRBD1. The CDR3 sequence is 16 residues long. J was trimmed by 5 bases and V by 0 bases; bases with no gene match: 10. Germline V gene lookup returns CDR1 SGDLS and CDR2 YYNGEE. The CDR3 region has the DNA TGTGCCAGCAGCGTAGTTGAGACAGGGTTTATGGAGACCCAGTACTTC. It yields the protein CASSVVETGFMETQYF.